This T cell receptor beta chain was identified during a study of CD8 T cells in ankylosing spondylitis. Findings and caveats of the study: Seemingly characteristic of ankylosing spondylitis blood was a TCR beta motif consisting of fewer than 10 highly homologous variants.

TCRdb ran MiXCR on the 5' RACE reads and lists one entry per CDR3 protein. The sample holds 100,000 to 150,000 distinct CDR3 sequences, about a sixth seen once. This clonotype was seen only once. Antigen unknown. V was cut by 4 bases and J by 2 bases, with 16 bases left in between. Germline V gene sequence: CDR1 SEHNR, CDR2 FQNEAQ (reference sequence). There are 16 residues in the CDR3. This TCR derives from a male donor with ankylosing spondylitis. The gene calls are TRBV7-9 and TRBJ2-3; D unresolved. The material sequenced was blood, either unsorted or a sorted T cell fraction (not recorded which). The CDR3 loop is CASSSPLRRDTDTQYF. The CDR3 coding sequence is TGTGCCAGCAGCTCACCGCTCAGGCGTGACACAGATACGCAGTATTTT.